This T cell receptor (beta chain) was captured in a study of T cell changes during pregnancy in multiple sclerosis (dated by TCRdb to about 2019). Broadly, across the study: In women with multiple sclerosis, the researchers looked at how the T cell repertoire shifted as pregnancy progressed.

The method behind the library was the immunoSEQ multiplex PCR assay. TCRdb obtained this table from immuneACCESS and retained in-frame rearrangements with V and J assigned. These tables miss some clones; where compared with another copy, unresolved V genes account for less than half of the shortfall, and the remainder is unexplained. The sample includes 79,000 or so clones, with around 94% observed a single time. Clones ranked in the top ten supply roughly 0.21% of the sample. Comment on this clone: The antigen this receptor binds is unknown. The input lacks base qualities; no much larger clone sits a single base away.

The sequenced sample was CD4+ T cells from peripheral blood mononuclear cells, obtained before pregnancy. The TCR originated in a female donor with multiple sclerosis, enrolled in a pregnancy study.

The DNA sequence reads TGTGCCACCAGCAGCCCAGGACAGGGCTCCTACGAGCAGTACTTC. This yields the protein CATSSPGQGSYEQYF. The rearrangement combines TRBV15 with TRBJ2-7; 8 bases in the junction line up with TRBD1. The CDR3 goes from the cysteine to the phenylalanine over 15 residues. Only the CDR3 part of the read is kept: 45 bases, read in frame from the first base. For CDR1 and CDR2, the germline V gene (reference sequence) lists LNHNV and YYDKDF. V ends up 3 bases short and J 0 bases short, with an unmatched junction base count of 4.